This record covers a single T cell receptor (beta chain). What this receptor recognizes is not known. No base qualities exist here, and no much larger clone lies one base off it. The data stem from a study of beta chain features in type 1 diabetes (dated by TCRdb to the late 2010s). Notes on the research overall: Patients and healthy donors did not differ in mean age, gender distribution, total cell number or subset yield. A total of about 110,000,000 sorted cells were examined across all samples, and a strong correlation was observed between cell number per subset and RNA yield. The study compared the TCRB repertoires of sorted circulating CD4+ T cell subsets in recently diagnosed type 1 diabetes patients with those in matched healthy donors. Naive and central memory subsets were obtained from all 30 or so donors, but regulatory and stem cell-like memory subsets were isolated from only 8 patients and roughly 8 healthy donors.

Broad study findings and their caveats: Because cDNA was sequenced instead of genomic DNA, activated cells with high expression could be over-represented, although the groups did not differ in activation or CD3 levels. Fewer insertions and more nucleotide deletions at VDJ recombination sites were observed in patients with type 1 diabetes, implying thymic rearrangement abnormalities. Naive, central memory and regulatory TCRB repertoires appeared more similar among patients than among healthy donors. HLA sub-analyses involved small numbers of individuals, so any influence of HLA type on TCRB rearrangement remained unresolved. A moderate but significant shortening of TCRB CDR3 length was observed in type 1 diabetes patients in all four CD4+ subsets. PCR might favor shorter templates, but patient and control samples were amplified and corrected together, so any skew would affect both groups equally.

Each donor gave one peripheral blood draw, roughly 0.11 L on average, collected into heparinised tubes. A BD FACSAria II and a panel including CD45RO, CCR7, CD25, CD127, CD95 and CD27 were used to sort naive, central memory, regulatory and stem cell-like memory CD4+ T cells. Purity was above 98% for every sorted population. Right away, PBMCs were isolated by Lymphoprep density gradient centrifugation and were stained directly, with no culture step. To minimize batch effects, samples were stained and sorted in pairs, one healthy donor with one patient per experiment. The High Capacity cDNA Reverse Transcription Kit was used to reverse transcribe all of the isolated RNA, meaning that expressed TCRB transcripts were what got sequenced. Deep immunoSEQ sequencing was applied to naive, central memory and regulatory T cell samples, giving an average of about 3.4 million total reads per sample. Sorted cells were lysed in RLT buffer, and RNA was extracted using DNase-treated RNeasy Micro or Mini kits according to cell number. Each cell subset was processed on its own to prevent cross-contamination, while patient and healthy donor samples were processed together. The immunoSEQ multiplex PCR was used to amplify TCRB sequences from cDNA, generating 87-bp fragments that spanned the CDR3 region. The amplicons were sequenced using the Illumina HiSeq platform. Regarding the original processing steps: PCR bias was corrected computationally using synthetic template baselines, and reads within Hamming distance 2 were collapsed, with unmergeable singletons discarded. Reads were aligned against IMGT to assign V, D and J genes, CDR3 length and insertions or deletions at six rearrangement sites. Within each subset, clonotype counts were normalized to sorted cell number, after which true diversity and Gini coefficients were computed with the tcR R package. The overlap coefficient, calculated on TCRB nucleotide sequences, was used to measure repertoire sharing. Held by TCRdb, this immuneACCESS table contains in-frame sequences only and omits some clones. Under half of the omission traces to an unresolved V gene where checked; the cause of the rest is unknown. Clone size and the V and J calls come from that table; the DNA yielded D and trimming. In this sample the table shows around 130,000 clones, approximately 10% of which occur a single time. Around 0.7% of the sample comes from the top ten.

Trimmed from V: 2 bases; trimmed from J: 5 bases; junction bases lacking a gene match: 6. From the cysteine up to the phenylalanine, the CDR3 has a length of 16 residues. Only the CDR3 portion is preserved as DNA: 48 bases, with reading frame beginning at the first base. In the germline V gene, CDR1 corresponds to SNHLY and CDR2 to FYNNEI. The chain employs TRBV2 and TRBJ1-6; TRBD1 fits 7 bases in the junction. The origin of this receptor is a young man with type 1 diabetes. Sequenced input: central memory CD4+ T cells from blood. In nucleotide form, the sequence is TGTGCCAGCAGTGAATCGGGACAGCGTAATAATTCACCCCTCCACTTT. The translation is CASSESGQRNNSPLHF.